The rows below give T cell receptor beta chains drawn from one sample of a study of CD8+CD57+ T cells in acquired aplastic anemia. TCRdb processed the reads anew with MiXCR; each CDR3 protein has one entry. The table includes 150,000 to 200,000 distinct CDR3 sequences, 40% to 50% detected once. The sample consisted of sorted CD4+, CD8+, or CD8+CD57+ T cells (not recorded which) from PBMCs. Every receptor here comes from a human donor with aplastic anemia. Each CDR3 is given with its conserved first and last residue. A D gene is named only where the DNA matches it firmly. Some rows mark clone size as missing; the rest say once, few, many or name a class of expanded clone.

cdr3_aa cdr3_nt clone_size v_call d_call j_call
CASSQGAGGSGKAFF TGTGCCAGCAGCCAGGGGGCTGGGGGAAGTGGAAAAGCTTTCTTT . TRBV14 . TRBJ1-1
CASSFGQTSYGYTF TGCGCCAGCAGCTTCGGCCAAACCTCCTATGGCTACACCTTC many TRBV5-1 . TRBJ1-2
CASSVEGSGSTYEQYF TGTGCCAGCAGCGTAGAGGGGTCAGGGAGCACCTACGAGCAGTACTTC . TRBV9 . TRBJ2-7
CASSFLLAGIYEQYF TGTGCCAGCAGCTTCCTGCTAGCGGGTATTTACGAGCAGTACTTC . TRBV5-5 TRBD2 TRBJ2-7
CASSPSLGGDLRTDTQYF TGTGCCAGCAGCCCCTCTTTAGGAGGAGACCTTCGCACAGATACGCAGTATTTT . TRBV9 . TRBJ2-3
CASNGEPGVSYEQYF TGTGCCAGCAATGGCGAACCAGGGGTTTCCTACGAGCAGTACTTC many TRBV6-1 . TRBJ2-7
CSATQGLNEQFF TGCAGTGCGACGCAGGGTCTCAATGAGCAGTTCTTC many TRBV20-1 . TRBJ2-1
CSARDMVRDSPSLGEKLFF TGCAGTGCTAGAGATATGGTCCGGGACAGTCCTTCCCTGGGTGAAAAACTGTTTTTT many TRBV20-1 TRBD1 TRBJ1-4
CASSLVIETQYF TGCGCCAGCAGCCTCGTAATAGAGACCCAGTACTTC many TRBV5-1 . TRBJ2-5
CASSISADSGNTIYF TGTGCCAGTAGTATCTCGGCCGACTCTGGAAACACCATATATTTT many TRBV19 . TRBJ1-3
CATSDRSGGGYTF TGTGCCACCAGTGATCGGTCAGGGGGCGGCTACACCTTC . TRBV24-1 TRBD1 TRBJ1-2
CASSDGSGGNVLTF TGTGCCAGCAGTGACGGTTCGGGGGGCAACGTCCTGACTTTC . TRBV2 TRBD2 TRBJ2-6
CASSYTRGRDQPQHF TGTGCCAGCAGTTACACCCGCGGGAGGGATCAGCCCCAGCATTTT few TRBV6-5 . TRBJ1-5
CSARKGPRETQYF TGCAGTGCTAGGAAAGGACCGAGAGAGACCCAGTACTTC . TRBV20-1 . TRBJ2-5
CASRERQGADTQYF TGCGCCAGCAGAGAACGACAGGGGGCAGATACGCAGTATTTT many TRBV5-1 TRBD1 TRBJ2-3
CASSYQAGAPYEQYF TGTGCCAGCAGTTACCAAGCGGGGGCCCCCTACGAGCAGTACTTC many TRBV6-5 TRBD2 TRBJ2-7
CASSSRGTEAFF TGTGCCAGCAGCTCGCGGGGCACTGAAGCTTTCTTT many TRBV7-9 . TRBJ1-1
CASSPGTDLYGYTF TGTGCCAGCTCACCGGGGACAGACCTCTATGGCTACACCTTC many TRBV18 TRBD1 TRBJ1-2
CASSLQTNTGELFF TGCGCCAGCAGCCTACAGACGAACACCGGGGAGCTGTTTTTT many TRBV4-3 . TRBJ2-2
CASSVGDHTDTQYF TGTGCCAGCAGCGTAGGTGACCACACAGATACGCAGTATTTT many TRBV9 . TRBJ2-3
CAISKDGFYGYTF TGTGCCATCAGTAAGGACGGATTCTATGGCTACACCTTC many TRBV10-3 . TRBJ1-2
CASHGTGGQPQHF TGTGCCAGCCATGGGACAGGGGGACAGCCCCAGCATTTT . TRBV10-3 TRBD1 TRBJ1-5
CSARDGQTRISSYNSPLHF TGCAGTGCTAGGGACGGACAGACGAGAATAAGCTCCTATAATTCACCCCTCCACTTT many TRBV20-1 . TRBJ1-6
CAIRTGTGQGNEQFF TGTGCCATCAGAACCGGGACAGGGCAAGGCAATGAGCAGTTCTTC few TRBV10-3 TRBD1 TRBJ2-1
CSGKQGANGQFF TGCAGCGGGAAACAAGGGGCAAATGGGCAGTTCTTC . TRBV29-1 . TRBJ2-1
CASSLGAGGDNEQFF TGTGCCAGCAGCTTAGGAGCGGGTGGGGACAATGAGCAGTTCTTC . TRBV11-2 . TRBJ2-1
CSYDPGVGQNEQFF TGCAGCTACGACCCCGGGGTGGGCCAGAATGAGCAGTTCTTC . TRBV29-1 . TRBJ2-1
CASRLGLAGAYEQYF TGTGCCAGCAGGCTAGGACTAGCGGGAGCCTACGAGCAGTACTTC . TRBV7-8 TRBD2 TRBJ2-7
CASSEGRAGEAFF TGTGCCAGCAGTGAAGGCAGGGCGGGTGAAGCTTTCTTT few TRBV2 . TRBJ1-1
CAMTVTSSYEQYF TGTGCCATGACTGTGACGAGCTCCTACGAGCAGTACTTC once TRBV2 . TRBJ2-7
CATRPPGNTGELFF TGTGCCACACGGCCCCCAGGAAACACCGGGGAGCTGTTTTTT few TRBV10-3 . TRBJ2-2
CASSLVGTNTGELFF TGTGCCAGCAGCTTAGTCGGGACAAACACCGGGGAGCTGTTTTTT . TRBV7-8 . TRBJ2-2
CASSPGANQPQHF TGTGCCAGCAGCCCCGGTGCGAATCAGCCCCAGCATTTT . TRBV7-2 . TRBJ1-5
CATSRGRVPTEAFF TGTGCCACCAGCAGAGGAAGGGTCCCTACTGAAGCTTTCTTT . TRBV15 . TRBJ1-1
CASSMGGLYNEQFF TGTGCCAGTAGTATGGGAGGATTATACAATGAGCAGTTCTTC . TRBV19 . TRBJ2-1
CASRPPGQGRGGYTF TGTGCCAGCAGGCCACCGGGACAGGGAAGAGGTGGCTACACCTTC . TRBV12-3/TRBV12-4 TRBD1 TRBJ1-2
CASSVAPSGRETQYF TGTGCCAGCAGCGTAGCTCCTAGCGGGAGAGAGACCCAGTACTTC many TRBV9 TRBD2 TRBJ2-5
CASSQDWQGSNSPLHF TGCGCCAGCAGCCAAGATTGGCAGGGGTCTAATTCACCCCTCCACTTT many TRBV4-1 . TRBJ1-6
CSARPSFSGGEKTQYF TGCAGTGCTAGACCGTCCTTTAGCGGGGGGGAAAAGACCCAGTACTTC many TRBV20-1 TRBD2 TRBJ2-5
CSVGGYNQPQHF TGCAGCGTTGGGGGTTACAATCAGCCCCAGCATTTT few TRBV29-1 . TRBJ1-5
CASSPRDRGNSPLHF TGTGCCAGCAGCCCTAGGGACAGGGGTAATTCACCCCTCCACTTT many TRBV3-1 TRBD1 TRBJ1-6
CSALRGPLNSETQYF TGCAGTGCTCTTCGGGGACCACTGAATTCAGAGACCCAGTACTTC many TRBV20-1 . TRBJ2-5
CSASGAGTGRAYEQYF TGCAGTGCTAGTGGGGCCGGGACAGGGAGGGCCTACGAGCAGTACTTC . TRBV20-1 TRBD1 TRBJ2-7
CSVGEGYSNQPQHF TGCAGCGTTGGGGAGGGGTACAGCAATCAGCCCCAGCATTTT . TRBV29-1 . TRBJ1-5
CASSFQGLDSPLHF TGTGCCAGCAGTTTTCAGGGATTGGATTCACCCCTCCACTTT . TRBV9 . TRBJ1-6
CASSFGRGSNQPQHF TGTGCCAGCAGTTTCGGGAGGGGTAGCAATCAGCCCCAGCATTTT . TRBV27 . TRBJ1-5